Only one count was recorded for the clone carrying this T cell receptor beta chain. This record comes from a study of blood T cells in healthy people across ages. Through a sample-barcoded 5' primer and a J-beta primer mix, a second PCR was run for about 7 to 12 cycles. TCRdb called the 5' RACE reads again in MiXCR, with one record for every CDR3 protein. The table has roughly 1,100,000 distinct CDR3 sequences, almost 25% seen once. V dropped 4 bases and J dropped 2 bases, with 14 bases sitting between them. The CDR3 runs 15 residues. Germline V gives CDR1 SQVTM, CDR2 ANQGSEA. These same records also appear under a second study, on T cells of mothers and their children.

The specimen sequenced was blood. This sequence was found in a girl aged 2 to 10 in good health. The rearrangement uses TRBV29-1 and TRBJ2-2, with D perhaps TRBD1 or TRBD2 (5 bases each). CDR3 sequence (DNA): TGCAGCGTTGCCCTCGGGGCTATCAACACCGGGGAGCTGTTTTTT. As protein: CSVALGAINTGELFF.